This TCR beta chain was sequenced during a study of post-analysis software for immune sequencing data. Note on this clonotype: The antigen is not known. Relative to the germline gene, one junction end is altered; a read error may explain this.

The TCR beta cDNA libraries carried unique molecular identifiers. From the PCR reads, TCRdb called clonotypes with MiXCR, one entry per CDR3 protein. The table has around 710,000 distinct CDR3 sequences, 40% to 55% seen once. Study-level points and caveats: A significant reduction in normalized Chao1 diversity was observed in multiple sclerosis patients versus controls.

Sequenced sample: blood. The receptor's source is a girl aged 5-17 years with multiple sclerosis.

DNA of the CDR3: TGTGCCATCAGTCAGTCAGGCGATTCAAATCAGCCCCAGCATTTT. The encoded protein is CAISQSGDSNQPQHF. The gene calls are TRBV10-3 and TRBJ1-5, with D hard to call. This CDR3 has 15 amino acids. Looked up from germline, CDR1 is ENHRY and CDR2 is SYGVKD.